These 32 T cell receptor beta chains share one sample of origin, sequenced in a study of identifying expanded T cells in peripheral blood. The method was immunoSEQ multiplex PCR; TCRdb's version includes in-frame clones alone and lacks a portion of them. The sample lists tens of thousands of clones, about 83% occurring once. The specimen sequenced was blood. The receptors derive from a person aged 18 to 70 in good health.

CDR3 in amino acids: CASRRTSGTQETQYF. CDR3 in DNA: TGTGCCAGCAGAAGGACTAGCGGGACGCAAGAGACCCAGTACTTC. The chain carries TRBV2 and TRBJ2-5; 12 bases map to TRBD2. This CDR3 has 15 amino acids. Germline CDR1 and CDR2: SNHLY and FYNNEI. V shed 6 bases, J shed 2 bases, and the junction held 4 bases outside the gene matches. Full variable domain (missing parts from reference TRBV2 and TRBJ2-5): EPEVTQTPSHQVTQMGQEVILRCVPISNHLYFYWYRQILGQKVEFLVSFYNNEISEKSEIFDDQFSVERPDGSNFTLKIRSTKLEDSAMYFCASRRTSGTQETQYFGPGTRLLVL.

This chain links TRBV27 with TRBJ1-5; D is ambiguous. Trimming cost V 3 bases and J 1 base, with 10 bases left between them. This CDR3 is 15 amino acids long. In germline, CDR1 is MNHEY, CDR2 SMNVEV (reference sequence). CDR3 amino acids: CASSFSAGSNQPQHF. In DNA form, the CDR3 reads TGTGCCAGCAGTTTTTCGGCAGGAAGCAATCAGCCCCAGCATTTT.

This clone was detected once. The chain joins TRBV20-1 to TRBJ1-1; maybe TRBD1 (5 bases). Germline CDR1 is DFQATT and CDR2 is SNEGSKA (reference sequence). The CDR3 is 11 residues long. V was pared by 5 bases and J by 4 bases, with 8 bases between. CDR3 loop: CSAGHGTEAFF. CDR3 bases: TGCAGTGCTGGACACGGCACTGAAGCTTTCTTT.

V and J are TRBV29-1 and TRBJ2-3, with 7 bases matching TRBD2. Germline V CDR1 and CDR2: SQVTM, ANQGSEA. The CDR3 is 14 residues long. V trimming: 3 bases; J trimming: 4 bases; junction bases outside the gene matches: 7. CDR3 sequence (DNA): TGCAGCGTTGAGGCCCCTGGGAGGGCAGATACGCAGTATTTT. Its protein product is CSVEAPGRADTQYF.

V gene TRBV25-1 combines with J gene TRBJ2-2, with D possibly matching TRBD1 (6 bases). From germline, CDR1 is MGHDK and CDR2 SYGVNS. This CDR3 spans 15 amino acids. V lost 7 bases to trimming and J lost 6 bases, with 18 bases between them. Here the CDR3 reads CASTDSKGVAGELFF. In nucleotides, the CDR3 is TGTGCCAGCACCGACTCCAAGGGGGTCGCCGGGGAGCTGTTTTTT.

CDR3 loop: CASSVGTLTYNEQFF. DNA for the CDR3: TGTGCCAGCAGCGTAGGGACCCTTACCTACAATGAGCAGTTCTTC. The chain recombines TRBV9 with TRBJ2-1; D is ambiguous. The CDR3 has 15 residues. Trimming removed 0 bases from V and 2 bases from J, with 9 bases in between. The V gene's germline CDR1 is SGDLS and CDR2 YYNGEE.

The rearrangement links TRBV7-6 to TRBJ2-1; 8 nucleotides match TRBD2. The CDR3 consists of 13 residues. Germline V gives CDR1 SGHVS, CDR2 FNYEAQ. V lost 6 bases and J lost 4; bases outside the gene matches: 2. This CDR3 is CASSRGRYNEQFF. The CDR3 nucleotides read TGTGCCAGCAGTCGCGGGAGGTACAATGAGCAGTTCTTC.

J is TRBJ1-1 and V is TRBV27; a weak D match, TRBD1 (5 bases). Trimming shortened V by 11 bases and J by 4 bases, and 20 bases separated the two germline ends. The germline CDR1 and CDR2 sequences are MNHEY and SMNVEV (reference sequence). CDR3 length: 14 amino acids. CDR3 loop: CASPAWLGGTEAFF. CDR3 sequence (DNA): TGTGCCTCCCCCGCGTGGCTCGGGGGCACTGAAGCTTTCTTT.

The rearrangement uses TRBV19 and TRBJ1-2; perhaps TRBD1 as D (5 bases). CDR3 length equals 16 residues. Trimming shortened V by 9 bases and J by 3 bases, and 23 bases separated the two germline ends. Per the germline V gene, CDR1 is LNHDA and CDR2 is SQIVND (reference sequence). The CDR3 protein is CASRREGTQPDYGYTF. CDR3 DNA: TGTGCCAGCAGACGGGAGGGGACCCAACCTGACTATGGCTACACCTTC.

This clone was observed a few times. The rearrangement uses TRBV9 and TRBJ1-4, with 7 nucleotides matching TRBD1. The junction had 2 bases not matched to a gene; V was cut back by 0 bases and J by 3 bases. Germline CDR1 SGDLS, CDR2 YYNGEE. The CDR3 spans 15 residues. In nucleotides, the CDR3 is TGTGCCAGCAGCGTAGGGACAGGCGCTAATGAAAAACTGTTTTTT. Translated: CASSVGTGANEKLFF. Complete variable domain (other parts from reference TRBV9 and TRBJ1-4): DSGVTQTPKHLITATGQRVTLRCSPRSGDLSVYWYQQSLDQGLQFLIQYYNGEERAKGNILERFSAQQFPDLHSELNLSSLELGDSALYFCASSVGTGANEKLFFGSGTQLSVL.

The chain employs TRBV5-1 and TRBJ1-1, with D perhaps TRBD1 (5 bases). The CDR3 length is 16 residues. Germline CDR1 SGHRS, CDR2 YFSETQ. V lost 6 bases and J 0 bases, leaving 18 bases between the germline ends. The chain's CDR3 is CASNPGTGPVNTEAFF. The CDR3 DNA follows: TGCGCCAGCAATCCGGGAACAGGACCCGTGAACACTGAAGCTTTCTTT.

This sequence joins TRBV28 and TRBJ2-6; 7 bases agree with TRBD1. Germline CDR1 is MDHEN and CDR2 is SYDVKM. This CDR3 contains 15 residues. Losses at the gene ends were 6 bases for V and 2 bases for J; bases not matched to a gene: 4. CDR3 sequence (DNA): TGTGCCAGCAGGGAAGGGGGCACTGGGGCCAACGTCCTGACTTTC. Amino acid sequence: CASREGGTGANVLTF.

The V call is TRBV28, the J call TRBJ2-7; D is uncertain. The CDR3 consists of 12 residues. CDR1 is MDHEN, CDR2 SYDVKM, per germline. V dropped 3 bases and J dropped 2 bases, with 5 bases sitting between them. The CDR3 DNA is TGTGCCAGCAGTTTCTCAACCTACGAGCAGTACTTC. This sequence encodes CASSFSTYEQYF.

This clone was found once. V is TRBV4-3 and J is TRBJ1-1, with a tentative D call TRBD1 (5 bases). The CDR3 runs to 14 residues. V shed 4 bases and J shed 11 bases, with 20 bases lying between them. Germline CDR1 LGHNA, CDR2 YSLEER. DNA of the CDR3: TGCGCCAGCAGCCGCTCCGTGGTGGGACTGGCGGCTTTCTTT. Its translation is CASSRSVVGLAAFF.

This clone occurred a few times. The chain uses TRBV25-1 and TRBJ1-2, with D tentatively TRBD1 (5 bases). CDR3 length: 12 residues. Trimming stripped 4 bases from V and 8 bases from J, with 11 bases between. Per germline, CDR1 MGHDK and CDR2 SYGVNS. CDR3 loop: CASSVDSGGYTF. The CDR3 coding sequence is TGTGCCAGCAGTGTAGACAGTGGGGGCTACACCTTC.

This chain connects TRBV2 to TRBJ1-5; D unclear. This CDR3 region has 16 residues. CDR1 is SNHLY and CDR2 is FYNNEI in the germline V gene. Trimming stripped 6 bases from V and 0 bases from J, with 15 bases between. CDR3 loop: CASSTLDSFSNQPQHF. CDR3 DNA sequence: TGTGCCAGCAGCACCTTGGACTCCTTTAGCAATCAGCCCCAGCATTTT.

The genes are TRBV18 and TRBJ1-1; D gene ambiguous. The CDR3 spans 16 residues. V was shortened by 2 bases and J by 7 bases, with 20 bases between the two germline ends. In germline, CDR1 is KGHSH, CDR2 LQKENI. CDR3 loop: CASSPRAEVGVGEAFF. Here the CDR3 DNA reads TGTGCCAGCTCACCAAGGGCTGAGGTCGGGGTAGGTGAAGCTTTCTTT.

The gene calls are TRBV27 and TRBJ1-4; maybe TRBD1 (5 bases). Germline V gives CDR1 MNHEY, CDR2 SMNVEV (reference sequence). With 1 base removed from V and 8 bases from J, the gap between germline ends came to 17 bases. The CDR3 length is 16 residues. CDR3 coding DNA: TGTGCCAGCAGTTTATTAGGTTCGGGGGGAAGCGAAAAACTGTTTTTT. It codes for CASSLLGSGGSEKLFF.

The genes are TRBV4-1 and TRBJ1-1, with 7 positions matching TRBD1. V was clipped by 6 bases and J by 0 bases; unmatched bases: 7. Germline loops: CDR1 MGHRA, CDR2 YSYEKL. This CDR3 contains 15 residues. In DNA form, the CDR3 reads TGCGCCAGCAGACAGGGGACCGATTTGAACACTGAAGCTTTCTTT. Encoded protein: CASRQGTDLNTEAFF.

The chain has TRBV7-2 and TRBJ1-1; TRBD1 might be the D (5 bases). The CDR3 runs to 14 residues. V was clipped by 1 base and J by 1 base, with 7 bases between them. Germline CDR1 is SGHTA and CDR2 is FQGNSA. CDR3 protein: CASSLGQPNTEAFF. In DNA, the CDR3 is TGTGCCAGCAGCTTAGGACAGCCGAACACTGAAGCTTTCTTT. The whole variable domain, remainder taken from reference TRBV7-2 and TRBJ1-1, is GAGVSQSPSNKVTEKGKDVELRCDPISGHTALYWYRQSLGQGLEFLIYFQGNSAPDKSGLPSDRFSAERTGGSVSTLTIQRTQQEDSAVYLCASSLGQPNTEAFFGQGTRLTVV.

The chain carries TRBV6-1 and TRBJ1-5, with D tentatively TRBD1 (6 bases). Germline values: CDR1 MNHNS, CDR2 SASEGT. The CDR3 is 17 residues long. V lost 2 bases, J lost 0 bases, and 14 bases lay in between. CDR3 sequence reads: CASSEYGTPYSNQPQHF. In DNA, the CDR3 is TGTGCCAGCAGTGAATATGGGACACCCTATAGCAATCAGCCCCAGCATTTT.

The chain employs TRBV5-6 and TRBJ1-5; D is perhaps TRBD1 (6 bases). Germline CDR1 reads SGHDT; CDR2 reads YYEEEE. Trimming cost V 2 bases and J 0 bases, with 9 bases left between them. The CDR3 consists of 15 residues. The CDR3 DNA reads as TGTGCCAGCAGCTTAGGGGGGTCTAGCAATCAGCCCCAGCATTTT. Protein product: CASSLGGSSNQPQHF. Drawing the rest from reference TRBV5-6 and TRBJ1-5, the complete variable domain is DAGVTQSPTHLIKTRGQQVTLRCSPKSGHDTVSWYQQALGQGPQFIFQYYEEEERQRGNFPDRFSGHQFPNYSSELNVNALLLGDSALYLCASSLGGSSNQPQHFGDGTRLSIL.

The gene calls are TRBV9 and TRBJ2-5; no firm D call. Trimming shortened V by 0 bases and J by 5 bases, and 5 bases separated the two germline ends. This CDR3 spans 12 amino acids. The germline gives CDR1 SGDLS, CDR2 YYNGEE. CDR3 region: CASSVEQETQYF. In nucleotides, the CDR3 is TGTGCCAGCAGCGTAGAACAGGAGACCCAGTACTTC.

This clone appeared once. The chain employs TRBV19 and TRBJ2-5; tentatively, D is TRBD1 or TRBD2 (5 bases each). V lost 3 bases and J lost 5, with 16 bases in between. The CDR3 loop spans 15 amino acids. CDR1 is LNHDA and CDR2 is SQIVND in the germline V gene (reference sequence). Here the CDR3 reads CASSISGDPGETQYF. CDR3 in DNA: TGTGCCAGTAGTATTTCCGGGGACCCAGGGGAGACCCAGTACTTC.

This clone was found a few times. Other DNA sequences in this sample translate to the same CDR3. The rearrangement uses TRBV20-1 and TRBJ2-3; the D is unclear. The CDR3 has 10 residues. The germline V gene encodes CDR1 DFQATT and CDR2 SNEGSKA (reference sequence). Deletions cut 3 bases from V and 2 bases from J, with 0 bases between. The CDR3 sequence: CSASTDTQYF. CDR3 nucleotide sequence: TGCAGTGCTAGCACAGATACGCAGTATTTT.

This sequence joins TRBV19 and TRBJ2-1; tentatively, D is TRBD2 (5 bases). CDR3 length: 14 amino acids. The germline V gene encodes CDR1 LNHDA and CDR2 SQIVND (reference sequence). V lost 2 bases and J 6 bases, leaving 11 bases between the germline ends. The CDR3 reads CASSISLAGNEQFF. In DNA form, the CDR3 reads TGTGCCAGTAGTATAAGTCTAGCCGGCAATGAGCAGTTCTTC.

The V gene is TRBV9, the J gene TRBJ2-7, with 12 bases that match TRBD1. Germline-derived CDR1 and CDR2 are SGDLS and YYNGEE. V shed 3 bases, J shed 1 base, and the junction held 11 bases outside the gene matches. The CDR3 has 18 residues. Here the CDR3 DNA reads TGTGCCAGCAGCGCAACCGGGACAGGGGGCATTGGTTCCTACGAGCAGTACTTC. Encoded protein: CASSATGTGGIGSYEQYF.

This clone was detected once. The CDR3 nucleotides are TGTGCCAGCAGCACGCGTCTTATGTGGAATACTGGAAACACCATATATTTT. The encoded protein is CASSTRLMWNTGNTIYF. V gene TRBV5-6 combines with J gene TRBJ1-3; D not certain. In germline, CDR1 is SGHDT, CDR2 YYEEEE. The CDR3 sequence is 17 residues long. V was cut by 4 bases and J by 2 bases, with 19 bases left in between.

The chain recombines TRBV18 with TRBJ2-2, with 10 positions matching TRBD1. The CDR3 totals 16 residues. Trimming took 4 bases from V and 0 from J; bases not matched to a gene: 2. Germline loops: CDR1 KGHSH, CDR2 LQKENI. CDR3 sequence (DNA): TGTGCCAGCTCACGGACAGGGGGGACGAACACCGGGGAGCTGTTTTTT. It specifies CASSRTGGTNTGELFF. Drawing the rest from reference TRBV18 and TRBJ2-2, the complete variable domain is NAGVMQNPRHLVRRRGQEARLRCSPMKGHSHVYWYRQLPEEGLKFMVYLQKENIIDESGMPKERFSAEFPKEGPSILRIQQVVRGDSAAYFCASSRTGGTNTGELFFGEGSRLTVL.

J is TRBJ2-7 and V is TRBV19, with D perhaps TRBD1 (6 bases). Trimming cost V 4 bases and J 3 bases, with 13 bases left between them. The CDR3 length is 14 residues. CDR1 is LNHDA and CDR2 is SQIVND in the germline V gene (reference sequence). As DNA, the CDR3 is TGTGCCAGTAGTAAGGCCGGGACAAACTACGAGCAGTACTTC. It encodes CASSKAGTNYEQYF.

This rearrangement joins TRBV4-3 to TRBJ1-1; TRBD1 aligns across 12 bases. With 4 bases clipped from V and 4 bases from J, the junction kept 7 bases outside the gene matches. The CDR3 spans 16 residues. CDR1 is LGHNA, CDR2 YSLEER, per germline. The DNA of the CDR3 is TGCGCCAGCAGCCTGGGGACAGGGGGCGCCGGCACTGAAGCTTTCTTT. It is translated as CASSLGTGGAGTEAFF.

This sequence joins TRBV6-6 and TRBJ2-7; maybe TRBD2 (5 bases). Germline CDR1 is MNHNY and CDR2 is SVGAGI (reference sequence). The CDR3 has 15 residues. V was trimmed by 5 bases and J by 6 bases, leaving 20 bases between them. In DNA, the CDR3 is TGTGCCAGCAGTAATCCTTGGACTTCGGGCTCCGAGCAGTACTTC. Encoded protein: CASSNPWTSGSEQYF.